One T cell receptor beta chain is described in this entry. Treatment indicated: randomized to nivolumab then ipilimumab (arm A) or the reverse (arm B). DNA-damaging chemotherapy had not been given to any patient beforehand. From thawed PBMCs, live CD3+CD8+ cells negative for CD19 and CD56 were sorted. Assay used: immunoSEQ multiplex PCR; TCRdb lists only in-frame clones, some missing. Among approximately 6,200 clones listed, 87% were seen once. The data stem from a study of sequential checkpoint blockade in melanoma. Study summary: Arm A got nivolumab then ipilimumab; arm B the reverse, 1:1. Each arm's sequence ended with maintenance nivolumab.

The sequencing used CD8+ T cells sorted from blood (inferred from file names), collected from a patient given nivolumab and ipilimumab in sequence. The sequence was collected from a human donor with melanoma.

The CDR3 region is CASIIGQGFSPYEQYF. Here the CDR3 DNA reads TGTGCCAGCATTATAGGACAGGGTTTTTCCCCCTACGAGCAGTACTTC. The V gene is TRBV21-1, the J gene TRBJ2-7; TRBD1, as called in the table, went unchecked against the DNA. TRBV21-1 is reported as a pseudogene. The CDR3 spans 16 residues.